These 21 T cell receptor beta chains originate from one sample sequenced in a study of shared clonotypes between healthy human individuals. The naive CD8 population came from CD45RO-negative cells selected for CCR7, without terminally differentiated effector memory CD45RA+ cells. TCRdb's copy holds only in-frame clones and misses some; the assay was immunoSEQ multiplex PCR. The table shows 630,000 or so clones, with 98% occurring only once. Source material: naive CD8+ T cells sorted from blood. These receptor sequences come from a man under 40 in good health.

Remarks on this clone: The same CDR3 can be traced to other DNA sequences in this sample. The rearrangement uses TRBV27 and TRBJ2-1, with D hard to call. The CDR3 has 14 residues. Germline V gives CDR1 MNHEY, CDR2 SMNVEV (reference sequence). The V and J ends lost 0 bases and 5 bases respectively, with 8 bases between them. CDR3 in amino acids: CASSLSAGNNEQFF. The CDR3 bases are TGTGCCAGCAGTTTATCGGCAGGAAACAATGAGCAGTTCTTC.

The V and J genes are TRBV27 and TRBJ2-7; D remains ambiguous. The CDR3 has 12 amino acids. The V end lost 5 bases, the J end lost 2 bases, and 7 bases lay between the germline ends. From germline, CDR1 is MNHEY and CDR2 SMNVEV (reference sequence). As DNA, the CDR3 is TGTGCCAGCAGTGGGAATACCTACGAGCAGTACTTC. Encoded protein: CASSGNTYEQYF.

The chain recombines TRBV19 with TRBJ2-1; TRBD1 agrees at 7 bases. In germline, CDR1 is LNHDA, CDR2 SQIVND (reference sequence). V lost 3 bases to trimming and J lost 0 bases; unmatched junction nucleotides: 8. This CDR3 has 17 amino acids. Here the CDR3 reads CASSILETGSSYNEQFF. The CDR3, as DNA: TGTGCCAGTAGTATCCTTGAGACAGGGAGCTCCTACAATGAGCAGTTCTTC. Combining the CDR3 with reference TRBV19 and TRBJ2-1 gives the whole variable domain DGGITQSPKYLFRKEGQNVTLSCEQNLNHDAMYWYRQDPGQGLRLIYYSQIVNDFQKGDIAEGYSVSREKKESFPLTVTSAQKNPTAFYLCASSILETGSSYNEQFFGPGTRLTVL.

The rearrangement uses TRBV27 and TRBJ1-2; 9 bases align to TRBD1. This CDR3 is built from 12 residues. The germline gives CDR1 MNHEY, CDR2 SMNVEV (reference sequence). The V gene end was trimmed by 9 bases and the J gene end by 8 bases; junction bases not matched to a gene: 7. This chain's CDR3 is CASRQGGLGYTF. The CDR3 DNA reads TGTGCCAGTCGACAGGGGGGGTTGGGCTACACCTTC.

As concerns this clone: In the same sample, other DNA sequences code for this CDR3. This sequence joins TRBV7-9 and TRBJ1-1; D is undetermined. Germline V gives CDR1 SEHNR, CDR2 FQNEAQ (reference sequence). Between the trimmed V and J ends, which lost 3 bases and 8 bases, there was a span of 7 bases. CDR3 length equals 11 residues. This CDR3 is CASSFSGEAFF. The CDR3 DNA follows: TGTGCCAGCAGCTTTAGTGGGGAAGCTTTCTTT.

The V call is TRBV30, the J call TRBJ2-3, with 7 bases that match TRBD2. Germline trimming cut 3 bases from V and 9 bases from J; bases unmatched to any gene: 9. The CDR3 sequence is 13 residues long. Germline CDR1 and CDR2: GTSNPN and SVGIG (reference sequence). The CDR3 nucleotides are TGTGCCTGGAGCGTGGGAGGGCCTGAGACGCAGTATTTT. It encodes CAWSVGGPETQYF.

The chain uses TRBV9 and TRBJ1-2; D remains unclear. CDR1 is SGDLS, CDR2 YYNGEE, per germline. The CDR3 sequence is 14 residues long. V lost 2 bases and J lost 2, with 10 bases in between. The CDR3 loop reads CASSVGGLNYGYTF. The CDR3 nucleotides read TGTGCCAGCAGCGTTGGAGGTCTAAACTATGGCTACACCTTC.

CDR3 sequence (DNA): TGCAGCGTTGAAGGCCGGCAGGGCGCCGGGAATGAGCAGTTCTTC. Protein product: CSVEGRQGAGNEQFF. The V and J genes are TRBV29-1 and TRBJ2-1, with a tentative D call TRBD1 (5 bases). Trimming shortened V by 1 base and J by 7 bases, and 17 bases separated the two germline ends. CDR3 size: 15 residues. Germline CDR1 is SQVTM and CDR2 is ANQGSEA.

The chain recombines TRBV29-1 with TRBJ2-1, with 7 bases aligning to TRBD2. Trimming removed 8 bases from V and 5 bases from J; junction bases left unmatched: 12. The CDR3 has 14 amino acids. Looked up from germline, CDR1 is SQVTM and CDR2 is ANQGSEA. This CDR3 is CSPRLASDDNEQFF. CDR3 DNA sequence: TGCAGCCCCCGACTAGCTTCGGACGACAATGAGCAGTTCTTC.

V and J are TRBV7-9 and TRBJ2-1, with D possibly being TRBD2 (6 bases). V shed 0 bases and J shed 4 bases, with 13 bases lying between them. Germline V gene data show CDR1 as SEHNR and CDR2 as FQNEAQ (reference sequence). The CDR3 has 16 amino acids. CDR3 region: CASSLADSGLYNEQFF. In DNA form, the CDR3 reads TGTGCCAGCAGCTTAGCGGATAGCGGACTGTACAATGAGCAGTTCTTC.

The chain has TRBV11-2 and TRBJ1-4; 8 positions match TRBD1. V lost 5 bases to trimming and J lost 9 bases; unmatched junction nucleotides: 11. The germline V gene has CDR1 SGHAT and CDR2 FQNNGV. The CDR3 sequence is 15 residues long. The CDR3 is CASSQWTGSVQKLFF. CDR3 in DNA: TGTGCCAGCAGCCAATGGACAGGGTCGGTGCAAAAACTGTTTTTT.

The CDR3 reads CASSGRDRQETQYF. CDR3 bases: TGTGCCAGCAGCGGACGGGACAGGCAAGAGACCCAGTACTTC. V and J are TRBV7-9 and TRBJ2-5; 8 bases agree with TRBD1. The CDR3 has 14 residues. The V segment lost 5 bases and the J segment 2 bases; nucleotides outside the gene matches: 4. CDR1 and CDR2 (germline): SEHNR, FQNEAQ (reference sequence).

The rearrangement uses TRBV5-1 and TRBJ2-7; D call uncertain. Trimming cost V 3 bases and J 0 bases, with 16 bases left between them. The CDR3 spans 16 residues. CDR1 and CDR2 (germline): SGHRS, YFSETQ. As DNA, the CDR3 is TGCGCCAGCAGCTCGAATTCGATAGGGCTCTCCTACGAGCAGTACTTC. This translates into CASSSNSIGLSYEQYF. Full variable domain (remainder filled in from reference TRBV5-1 and TRBJ2-7): KAGVTQTPRYLIKTRGQQVTLSCSPISGHRSVSWYQQTPGQGLQFLFEYFSETQRNKGNFPGRFSGRQFSNSRSEMNVSTLELGDSALYLCASSSNSIGLSYEQYFGPGTRLTVT.

The gene calls are TRBV18 and TRBJ2-7, with 8 bases identical to TRBD1. Losses at the gene ends were 3 bases for V and 3 bases for J; bases not matched to a gene: 4. Germline-derived CDR1 and CDR2 are KGHSH and LQKENI. The CDR3 is made up of 14 amino acids. CDR3 sequence: CASSPIDRGYEQYF. The CDR3 coding sequence is TGTGCCAGCTCACCCATCGACAGGGGCTACGAGCAGTACTTC.

This chain joins TRBV10-1 and TRBJ1-1; the match to TRBD1 covers 7 bases. Unmatched junction bases numbered 3, after V lost 6 bases and J lost 5 bases. Germline lookup yields CDR1 WNHNN and CDR2 SYGVQD (reference sequence). The CDR3 runs to 12 residues. Written as DNA, the CDR3 is TGCGCCAGCAGCGAGACAGGGACTGAAGCTTTCTTT. Protein sequence: CASSETGTEAFF.

The chain couples TRBV4-1 to TRBJ2-1; D possibly uses TRBD1 or TRBD2 (6 bases each). The V and J ends lost 0 bases and 9 bases respectively, with 12 bases between them. The CDR3 extends over 14 amino acids. Looked up from germline, CDR1 is MGHRA and CDR2 is YSYEKL. CDR3 DNA sequence: TGCGCCAGCAGCCAAGAATACGGGGGCGGTGAGCAGTTCTTC. Amino acids: CASSQEYGGGEQFF.

V is TRBV9 and J is TRBJ2-3; TRBD2 matches 15 bases. The germline V gene encodes CDR1 SGDLS and CDR2 YYNGEE. V was clipped by 4 bases and J by 6 bases; unmatched bases: 3. This CDR3 has 15 residues. In nucleotides, the CDR3 is TGTGCCAGCAGCCCAGGGACTAGCGGGGGGGATACGCAGTATTTT. Its translation: CASSPGTSGGDTQYF.

This chain uses TRBV27 with TRBJ2-1, with 12 bases matching TRBD2. Germline CDR1 reads MNHEY; CDR2 reads SMNVEV (reference sequence). The V gene end was trimmed by 3 bases and the J gene end by 5 bases; junction bases not matched to a gene: 8. This CDR3 has 17 amino acids. The DNA for the CDR3 is TGTGCCAGCAGTTTCGACTCGACTAGCGGGAGCCACAATGAGCAGTTCTTC. Translated: CASSFDSTSGSHNEQFF.

Concerning this clone: Different DNA sequences within this sample yield the same CDR3. The J gene is TRBJ2-1, the V gene TRBV7-9; D remains unclear. The germline V gene encodes CDR1 SEHNR and CDR2 FQNEAQ (reference sequence). V was trimmed by 6 bases and J by 5 bases, leaving 8 bases between them. This CDR3 region has 12 residues. In DNA, the CDR3 is TGTGCCAGCAGTCTTTATGACAATGAGCAGTTCTTC. It codes for CASSLYDNEQFF.

Remarks on this clone: Other DNA variants within this sample encode the same CDR3. This sequence joins TRBV15 and TRBJ2-1; 7 bases are shared with TRBD1. V shed 1 base and J 6 bases; nucleotides not matched to a gene: 3. The CDR3 contains 14 residues. The germline gives CDR1 LNHNV, CDR2 YYDKDF (reference sequence). CDR3 residues: CATSRGTGINEQFF. The CDR3 DNA sequence: TGTGCCACCAGCAGAGGGACAGGTATCAATGAGCAGTTCTTC.

This sequence joins TRBV7-9 and TRBJ2-7; weak D call: TRBD1 (6 bases). CDR3 size: 15 residues. The germline V and J ends were trimmed by 8 bases and 0 bases, with 17 bases remaining between them. Germline V gene data show CDR1 as SEHNR and CDR2 as FQNEAQ (reference sequence). The CDR3 region has the DNA TGTGCCAGCGACGAATCCGGGACACCCTCCTACGAGCAGTACTTC. This sequence encodes CASDESGTPSYEQYF. Using reference TRBV7-9 and TRBJ2-7 for the parts outside the CDR3, the full variable domain is DTGVSQNPRHKITKRGQNVTFRCDPISEHNRLYWYRQTLGQGPEFLTYFQNEAQLEKSRLLSDRFSAERPKGSFSTLEIQRTEQGDSAMYLCASDESGTPSYEQYFGPGTRLTVT.